The rows below give T cell receptor beta chains drawn from one sample of a study of regulatory T cells in long-lasting Graves disease. One entry per CDR3 protein, called by TCRdb with MiXCR from the multiplex PCR reads. This table has about 430,000 distinct CDR3 sequences, 15% appearing once. This same sample was also part of a study on T cells in Graves' hyperthyroidism and ophthalmopathy.

The specimen was peripheral blood mononuclear cells (PBMCs), collected at new diagnosis, from a patient treated with antithyroid drugs. The source is a woman aged 40 to 50 with Graves disease. Both conserved end residues are trimmed from each CDR3.

14 | TRBV7-2 | ASSLTGTSATGELF
13 | TRBV7-2 | ASSLLTGTNEKLF
12 | TRBV28 | ASSLSGNNYGYT
12 | TRBV5-1 | ASSLPGPTGELF
15 | TRBV27 | ASSPLLGQGDKNIQY
14 | TRBV6-5 | ASSYPTSQPYNEQF
12 | TRBV20-1 | SAGTGPLGQPQH
13 | TRBV7-9 | ASSNRAGPEWELF
11 | TRBV2 | ASTEGQRGTQY
16 | TRBV27 | ASSGHQVGSGGYNEQF
13 | TRBV13 | ASSPGQGKADTQY
12 | TRBV18 | ASTRQGQQETQY
12 | TRBV6-2/TRBV6-3 | ASSYSGGPYEQY
12 | TRBV12-3/TRBV12-4 | ASGGRSSYNEQF
15 | TRBV12-3/TRBV12-4 | ASSLEGSGRARETQY
10 | TRBV10-3 | AISEQRNEQF
14 | TRBV7-6 | ASSLDPSGSSEAQF
11 | TRBV14 | ASSHRQGGEQY
12 | TRBV12-3/TRBV12-4 | ASSWARTNEKLF
8 | TRBV29-1 | SVAGNEQF
17 | TRBV2 | ASNPWGLAGGGVLNEQF
12 | TRBV10-2 | ASAWPEANTEAF
10 | TRBV27 | ASSQAWNEQF